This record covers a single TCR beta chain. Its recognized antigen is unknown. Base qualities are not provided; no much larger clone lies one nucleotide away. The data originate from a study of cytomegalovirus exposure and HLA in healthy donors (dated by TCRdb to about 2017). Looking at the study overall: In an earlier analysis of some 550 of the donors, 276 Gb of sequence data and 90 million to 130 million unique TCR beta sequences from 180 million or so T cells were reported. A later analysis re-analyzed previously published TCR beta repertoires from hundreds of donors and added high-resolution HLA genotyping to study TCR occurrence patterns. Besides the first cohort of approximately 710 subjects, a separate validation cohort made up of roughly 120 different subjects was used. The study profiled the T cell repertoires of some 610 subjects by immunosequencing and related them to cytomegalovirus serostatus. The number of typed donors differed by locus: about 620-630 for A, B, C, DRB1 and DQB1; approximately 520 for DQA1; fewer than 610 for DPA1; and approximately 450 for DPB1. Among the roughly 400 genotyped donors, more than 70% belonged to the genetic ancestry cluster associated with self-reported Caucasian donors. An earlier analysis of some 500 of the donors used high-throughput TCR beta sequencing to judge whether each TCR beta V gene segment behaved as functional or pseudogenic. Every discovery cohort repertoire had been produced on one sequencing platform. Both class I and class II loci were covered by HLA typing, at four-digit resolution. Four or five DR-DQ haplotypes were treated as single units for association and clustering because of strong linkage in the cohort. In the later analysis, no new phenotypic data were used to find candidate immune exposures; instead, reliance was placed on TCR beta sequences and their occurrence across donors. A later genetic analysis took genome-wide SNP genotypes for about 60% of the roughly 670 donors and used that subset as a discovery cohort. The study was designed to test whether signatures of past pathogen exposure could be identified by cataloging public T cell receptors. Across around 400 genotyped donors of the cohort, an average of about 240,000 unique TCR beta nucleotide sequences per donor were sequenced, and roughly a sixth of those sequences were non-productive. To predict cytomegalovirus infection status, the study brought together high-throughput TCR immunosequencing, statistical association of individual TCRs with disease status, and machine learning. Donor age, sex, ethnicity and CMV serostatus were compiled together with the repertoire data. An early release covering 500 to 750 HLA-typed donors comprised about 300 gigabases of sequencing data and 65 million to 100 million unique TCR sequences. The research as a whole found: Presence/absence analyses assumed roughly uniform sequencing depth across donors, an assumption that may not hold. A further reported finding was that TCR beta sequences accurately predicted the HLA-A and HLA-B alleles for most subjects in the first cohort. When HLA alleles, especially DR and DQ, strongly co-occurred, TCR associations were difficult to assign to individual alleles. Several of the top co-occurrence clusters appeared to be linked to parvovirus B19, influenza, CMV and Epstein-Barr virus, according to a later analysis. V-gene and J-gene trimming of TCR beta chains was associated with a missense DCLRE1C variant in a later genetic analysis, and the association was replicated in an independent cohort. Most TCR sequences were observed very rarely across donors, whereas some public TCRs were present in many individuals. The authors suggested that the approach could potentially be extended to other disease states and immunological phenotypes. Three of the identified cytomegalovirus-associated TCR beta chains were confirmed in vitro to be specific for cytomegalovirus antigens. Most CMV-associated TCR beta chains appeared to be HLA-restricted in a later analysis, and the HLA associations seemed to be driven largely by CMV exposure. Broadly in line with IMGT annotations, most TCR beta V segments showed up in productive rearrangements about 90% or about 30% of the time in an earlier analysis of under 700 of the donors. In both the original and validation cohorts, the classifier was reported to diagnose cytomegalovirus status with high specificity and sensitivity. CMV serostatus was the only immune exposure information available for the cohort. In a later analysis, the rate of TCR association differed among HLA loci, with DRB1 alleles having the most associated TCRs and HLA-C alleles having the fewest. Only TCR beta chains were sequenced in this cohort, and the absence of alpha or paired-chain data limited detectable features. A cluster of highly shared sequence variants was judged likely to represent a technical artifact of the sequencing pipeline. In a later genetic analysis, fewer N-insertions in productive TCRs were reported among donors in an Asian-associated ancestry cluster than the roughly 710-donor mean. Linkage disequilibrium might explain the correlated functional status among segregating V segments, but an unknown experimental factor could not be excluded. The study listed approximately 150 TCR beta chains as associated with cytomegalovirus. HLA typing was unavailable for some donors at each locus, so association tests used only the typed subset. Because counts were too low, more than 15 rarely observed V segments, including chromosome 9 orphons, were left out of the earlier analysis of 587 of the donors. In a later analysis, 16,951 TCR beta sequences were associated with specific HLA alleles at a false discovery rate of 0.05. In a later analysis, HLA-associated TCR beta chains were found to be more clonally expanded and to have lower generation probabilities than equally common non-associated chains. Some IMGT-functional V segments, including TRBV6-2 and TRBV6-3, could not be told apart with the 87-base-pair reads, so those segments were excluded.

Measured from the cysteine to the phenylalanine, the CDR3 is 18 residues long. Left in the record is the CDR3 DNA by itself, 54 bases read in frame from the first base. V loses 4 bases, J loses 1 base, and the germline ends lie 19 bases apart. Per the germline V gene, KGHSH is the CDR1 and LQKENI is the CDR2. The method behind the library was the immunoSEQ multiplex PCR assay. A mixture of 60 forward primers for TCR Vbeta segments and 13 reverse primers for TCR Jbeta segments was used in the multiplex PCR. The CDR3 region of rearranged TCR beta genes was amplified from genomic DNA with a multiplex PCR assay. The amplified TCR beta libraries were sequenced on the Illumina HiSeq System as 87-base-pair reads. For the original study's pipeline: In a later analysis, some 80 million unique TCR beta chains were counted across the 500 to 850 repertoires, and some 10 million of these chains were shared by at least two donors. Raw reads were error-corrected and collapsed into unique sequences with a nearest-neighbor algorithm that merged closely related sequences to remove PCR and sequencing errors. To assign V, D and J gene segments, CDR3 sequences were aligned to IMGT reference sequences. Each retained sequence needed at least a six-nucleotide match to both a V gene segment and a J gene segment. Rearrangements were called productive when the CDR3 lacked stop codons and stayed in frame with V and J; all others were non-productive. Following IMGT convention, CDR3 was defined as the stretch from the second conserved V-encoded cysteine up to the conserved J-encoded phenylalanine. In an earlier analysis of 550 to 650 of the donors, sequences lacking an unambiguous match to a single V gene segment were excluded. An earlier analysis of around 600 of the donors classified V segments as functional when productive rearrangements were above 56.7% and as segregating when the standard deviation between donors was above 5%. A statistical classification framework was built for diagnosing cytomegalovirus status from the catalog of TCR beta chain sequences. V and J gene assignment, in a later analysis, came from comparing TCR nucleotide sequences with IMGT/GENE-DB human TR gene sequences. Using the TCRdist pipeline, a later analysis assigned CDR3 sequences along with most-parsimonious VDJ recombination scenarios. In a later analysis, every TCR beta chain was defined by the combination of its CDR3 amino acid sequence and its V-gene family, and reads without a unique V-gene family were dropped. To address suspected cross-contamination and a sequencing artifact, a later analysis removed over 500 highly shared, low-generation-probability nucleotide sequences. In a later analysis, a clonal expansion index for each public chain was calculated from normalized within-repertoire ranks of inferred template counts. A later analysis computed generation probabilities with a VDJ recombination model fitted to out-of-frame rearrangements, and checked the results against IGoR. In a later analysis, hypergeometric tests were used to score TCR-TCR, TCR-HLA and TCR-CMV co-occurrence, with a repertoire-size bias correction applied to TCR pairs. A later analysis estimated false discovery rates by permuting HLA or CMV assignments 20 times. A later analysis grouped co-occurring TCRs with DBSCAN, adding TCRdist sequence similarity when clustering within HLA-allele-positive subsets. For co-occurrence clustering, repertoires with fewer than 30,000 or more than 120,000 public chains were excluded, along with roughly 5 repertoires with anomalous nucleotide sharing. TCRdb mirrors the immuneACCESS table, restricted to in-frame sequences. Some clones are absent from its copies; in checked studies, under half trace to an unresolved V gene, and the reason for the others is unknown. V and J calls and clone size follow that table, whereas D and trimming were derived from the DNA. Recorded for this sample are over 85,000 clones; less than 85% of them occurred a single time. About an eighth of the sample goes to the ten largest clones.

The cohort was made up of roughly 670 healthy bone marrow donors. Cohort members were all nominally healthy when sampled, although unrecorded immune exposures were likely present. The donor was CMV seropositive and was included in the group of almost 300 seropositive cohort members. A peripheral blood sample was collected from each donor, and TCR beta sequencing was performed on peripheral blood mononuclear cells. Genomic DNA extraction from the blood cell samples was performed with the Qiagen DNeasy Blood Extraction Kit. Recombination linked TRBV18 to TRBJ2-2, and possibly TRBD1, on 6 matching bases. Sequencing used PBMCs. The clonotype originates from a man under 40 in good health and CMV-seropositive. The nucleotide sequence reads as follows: TGTGCCAGCTCACTCTTTTCTACAGGGCCTTTGAACACCGGGGAGCTGTTTTTT. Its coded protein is CASSLFSTGPLNTGELFF. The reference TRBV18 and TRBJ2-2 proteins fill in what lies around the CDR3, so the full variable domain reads NAGVMQNPRHLVRRRGQEARLRCSPMKGHSHVYWYRQLPEEGLKFMVYLQKENIIDESGMPKERFSAEFPKEGPSILRIQQVVRGDSAAYFCASSLFSTGPLNTGELFFGEGSRLTVL.